This T cell receptor (beta chain) stems from a study of CD8+CD57+ T cells in acquired aplastic anemia. Note on this clonotype: What it binds is not known. Its ends do not fully match the called genes, so a read error is possible.

The CDR3 is 16 amino acids. Germline CDR1 SGDLS, CDR2 YYNGEE. Study results and caveats: Patients and controls turned out to have 25 to 30 CD8+ CDR3 sequences in common. Levels of CD8+ Simpson's diversity were not significantly distinct in patients versus controls.

Template material for TCR beta VDJ and CDR3 profiling consisted of genomic DNA. Using its own MiXCR run on the reads, TCRdb lists one record per CDR3 protein. The sample shows hundreds of thousands of distinct CDR3 sequences, around a third of them seen only once. Whoever was chosen for sequencing had shown CD8+CD57+ cell expansion by flow cytometry. Each patient gave a blood sample that was collected before any therapy had been received. The J gene is TRBJ2-1, the V gene TRBV9, with D perhaps matching TRBD1 (6 bases). The sample comprised sorted CD4+, CD8+, or CD8+CD57+ T cells (not recorded which) from PBMCs. The sequence was collected from a human donor with aplastic anemia. This CDR3 reads CTSSAEPGTIYNEQFF. The CDR3 nucleotides read TGTACCAGCAGCGCCGAACCGGGGACAATCTACAATGAGCAGTTCTTC.